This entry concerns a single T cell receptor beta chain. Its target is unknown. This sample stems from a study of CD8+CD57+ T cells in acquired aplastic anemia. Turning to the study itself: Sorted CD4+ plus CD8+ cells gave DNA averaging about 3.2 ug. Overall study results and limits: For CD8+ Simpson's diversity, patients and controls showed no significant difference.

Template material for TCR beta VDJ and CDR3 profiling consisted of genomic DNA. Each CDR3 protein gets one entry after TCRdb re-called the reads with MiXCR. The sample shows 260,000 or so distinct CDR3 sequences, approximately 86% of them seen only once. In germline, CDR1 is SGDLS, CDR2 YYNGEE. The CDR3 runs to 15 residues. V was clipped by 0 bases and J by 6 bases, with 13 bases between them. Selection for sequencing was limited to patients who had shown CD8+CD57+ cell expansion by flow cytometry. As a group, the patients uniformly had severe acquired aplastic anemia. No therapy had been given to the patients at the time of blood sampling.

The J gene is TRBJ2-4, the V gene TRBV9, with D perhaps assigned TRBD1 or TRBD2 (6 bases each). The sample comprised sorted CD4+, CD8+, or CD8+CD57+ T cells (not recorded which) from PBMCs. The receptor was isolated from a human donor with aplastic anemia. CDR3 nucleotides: TGTGCCAGCAGCGTAGGGGGGGCAGCTGGAAACATTCAGTACTTC. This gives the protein CASSVGGAAGNIQYF.